This entry is about one TCR beta chain. The entry originates in a study of cytomegalovirus exposure and HLA in healthy donors. PCR was performed using 60 Vbeta and 13 Jbeta primers. This table comes from immunoSEQ multiplex PCR, and its TCRdb copy is limited to in-frame clones, with some not included. Its table records some 130,000 clones. The TCR was taken from a young man in good health and CMV-seronegative. Sample: PBMCs.

The CDR3 DNA reads as TGTGCCAGCAGTTACTCGAAGAGGGACAGGGTTCAGATATACCTGGACTACGAGCAGTACTTC. Protein sequence: CASSYSKRDRVQIYLDYEQYF. The chain has TRBV6-7 and TRBJ2-7; 9 bases are shared with TRBD1. TRBV6-7 is noted as an ORF with a role that remains uncertain. This CDR3 has 21 residues. The J segment lost 3 bases and the V segment lost 0 bases, leaving 21 bases of the junction unmatched.